This TCR beta chain was observed in a study of PD-1 blockade in mismatch repair-deficient tumors. Sequencing used immunoSEQ multiplex PCR; TCRdb keeps in-frame clones, though not all of them. In the table there are 120,000 or so clones, about nine tenths of which are singletons. This CDR3 contains 15 residues. Sequenced material: peripheral blood, taken about 17 months after starting pembrolizumab. The chain links TRBV21-1 to TRBJ2-2. TRBV21-1 counts as a pseudogene. The receptor's source is an adult with mismatch repair-deficient cancer. This chain's CDR3 is CASSKAHRYAGELFF. CDR3 nucleotide sequence: TGTGCCAGCAGCAAAGCGCATAGGTATGCCGGGGAGCTGTTTTTT.